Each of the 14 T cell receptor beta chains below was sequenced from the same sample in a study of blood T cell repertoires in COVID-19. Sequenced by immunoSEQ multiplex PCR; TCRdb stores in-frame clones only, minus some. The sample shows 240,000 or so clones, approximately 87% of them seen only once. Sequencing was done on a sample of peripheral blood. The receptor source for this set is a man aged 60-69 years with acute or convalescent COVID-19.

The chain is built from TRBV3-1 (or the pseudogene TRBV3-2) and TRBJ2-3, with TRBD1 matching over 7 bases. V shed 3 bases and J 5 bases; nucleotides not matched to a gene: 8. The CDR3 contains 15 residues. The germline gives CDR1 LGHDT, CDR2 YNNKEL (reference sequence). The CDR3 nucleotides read TGTGCCAGCAGCCATATCGACAGGGCGGAAGATACGCAGTATTTT. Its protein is CASSHIDRAEDTQYF.

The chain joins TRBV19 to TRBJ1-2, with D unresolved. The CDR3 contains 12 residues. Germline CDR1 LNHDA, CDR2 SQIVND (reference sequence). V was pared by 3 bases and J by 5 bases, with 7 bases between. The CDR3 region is CASSMFRYGYTF. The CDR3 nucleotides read TGTGCCAGTAGTATGTTCAGATATGGCTACACCTTC.

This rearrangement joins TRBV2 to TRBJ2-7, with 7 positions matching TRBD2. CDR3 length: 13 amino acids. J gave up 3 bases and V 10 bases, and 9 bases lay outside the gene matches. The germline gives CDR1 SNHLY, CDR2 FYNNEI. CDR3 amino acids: CATVGRGRYEQYF. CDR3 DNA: TGTGCCACCGTGGGGAGGGGCCGCTACGAGCAGTACTTC.

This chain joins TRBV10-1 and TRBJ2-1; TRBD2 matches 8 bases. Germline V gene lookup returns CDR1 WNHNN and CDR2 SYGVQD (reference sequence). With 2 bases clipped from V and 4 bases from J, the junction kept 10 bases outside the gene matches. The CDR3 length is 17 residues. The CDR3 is CASSEGCGGGRYNEQFF. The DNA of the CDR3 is TGCGCCAGCAGTGAGGGCTGTGGAGGCGGGAGGTACAATGAGCAGTTCTTC.

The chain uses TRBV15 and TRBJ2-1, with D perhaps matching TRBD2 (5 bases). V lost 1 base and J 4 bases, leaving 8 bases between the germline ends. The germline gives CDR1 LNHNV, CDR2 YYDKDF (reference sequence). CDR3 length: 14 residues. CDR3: CATSRGTLYNEQFF. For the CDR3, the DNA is TGTGCCACCAGCAGAGGGACTTTGTACAATGAGCAGTTCTTC.

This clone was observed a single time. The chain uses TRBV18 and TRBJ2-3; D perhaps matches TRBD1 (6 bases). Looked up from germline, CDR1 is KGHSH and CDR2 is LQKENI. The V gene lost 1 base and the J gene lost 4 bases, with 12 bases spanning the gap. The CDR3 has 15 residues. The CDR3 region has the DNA TGTGCCAGCTCACCACGGGACACCCGGGCAGATACGCAGTATTTT. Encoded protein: CASSPRDTRADTQYF.

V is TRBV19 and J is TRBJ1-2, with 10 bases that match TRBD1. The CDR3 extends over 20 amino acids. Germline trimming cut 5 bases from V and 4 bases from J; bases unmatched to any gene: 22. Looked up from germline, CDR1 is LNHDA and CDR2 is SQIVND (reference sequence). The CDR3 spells CASSPQTSGTGVIWSYGYTF. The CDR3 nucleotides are TGTGCCAGTAGTCCCCAAACTTCCGGGACAGGGGTCATCTGGAGCTATGGCTACACCTTC.

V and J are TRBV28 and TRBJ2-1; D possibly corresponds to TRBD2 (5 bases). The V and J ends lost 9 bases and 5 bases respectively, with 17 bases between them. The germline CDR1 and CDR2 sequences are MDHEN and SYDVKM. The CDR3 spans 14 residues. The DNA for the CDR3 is TGTGCCAGTCTTCCCCCGACCGGGAACAATGAGCAGTTCTTC. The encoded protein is CASLPPTGNNEQFF.

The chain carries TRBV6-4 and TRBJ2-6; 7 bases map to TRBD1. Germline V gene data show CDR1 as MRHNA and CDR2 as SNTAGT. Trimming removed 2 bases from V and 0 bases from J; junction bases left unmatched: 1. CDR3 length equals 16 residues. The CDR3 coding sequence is TGTGCCAGCAGTGACGGACAGGCCTCTGGGGCCAACGTCCTGACTTTC. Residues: CASSDGQASGANVLTF.

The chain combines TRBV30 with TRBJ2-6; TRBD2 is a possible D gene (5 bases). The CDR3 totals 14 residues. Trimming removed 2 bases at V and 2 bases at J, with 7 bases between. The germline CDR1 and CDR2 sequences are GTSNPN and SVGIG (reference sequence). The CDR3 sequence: CAWSSGTGANVLTF. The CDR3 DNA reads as TGTGCCTGGAGTTCCGGGACTGGGGCCAACGTCCTGACTTTC.

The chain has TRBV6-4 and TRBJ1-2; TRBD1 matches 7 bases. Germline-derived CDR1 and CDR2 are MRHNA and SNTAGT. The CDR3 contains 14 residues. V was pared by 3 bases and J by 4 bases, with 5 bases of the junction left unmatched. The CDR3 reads CASSEEGAGYGYTF. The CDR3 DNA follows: TGTGCCAGCAGTGAAGAGGGGGCAGGCTATGGCTACACCTTC.

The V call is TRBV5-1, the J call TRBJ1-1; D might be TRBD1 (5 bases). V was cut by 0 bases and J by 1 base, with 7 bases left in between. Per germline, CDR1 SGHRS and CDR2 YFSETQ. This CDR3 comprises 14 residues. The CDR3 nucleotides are TGCGCCAGCAGCTTGGGTACAGGGAACACTGAAGCTTTCTTT. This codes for CASSLGTGNTEAFF.

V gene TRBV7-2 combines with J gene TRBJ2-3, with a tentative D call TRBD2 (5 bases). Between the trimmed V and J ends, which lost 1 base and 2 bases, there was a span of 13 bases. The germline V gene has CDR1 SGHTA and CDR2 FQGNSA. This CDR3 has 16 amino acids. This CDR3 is CASSLVSAAITDTQYF. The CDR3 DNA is TGTGCCAGCAGCTTAGTCTCAGCGGCGATCACAGATACGCAGTATTTT.

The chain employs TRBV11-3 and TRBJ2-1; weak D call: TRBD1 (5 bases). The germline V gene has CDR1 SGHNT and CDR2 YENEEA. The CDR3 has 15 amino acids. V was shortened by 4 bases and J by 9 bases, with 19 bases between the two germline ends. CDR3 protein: CASSYPRALTVEQFF. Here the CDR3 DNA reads TGTGCCAGCAGCTATCCCAGGGCGCTGACAGTTGAGCAGTTCTTC.